The 23 T cell receptor beta chains listed next were all sequenced from one sample in a study of OX40 agonist ivuxolimab in advanced cancers. The method was immunoSEQ multiplex PCR; TCRdb's version includes in-frame clones alone and lacks a portion of them. The data contain 40,000 to 60,000 clones, over 80% of them singletons. The sequencing here drew on CD4+ or CD8+ T cells sorted from blood, taken in a trial of the OX40 agonist ivuxolimab. Receptor source: an adult with an advanced solid tumor such as melanoma, head and neck, liver or kidney cancer.

The rearrangement joins TRBV29-1 to TRBJ2-1, with D tentatively TRBD2 (6 bases). Germline-derived CDR1 and CDR2 are SQVTM and ANQGSEA. Trimming shortened V by 1 base and J by 0 bases, and 10 bases separated the two germline ends. The CDR3 is made up of 15 amino acids. CDR3 coding DNA: TGCAGCGTTGAAGGAACCGGGAGCTCCTACAATGAGCAGTTCTTC. Amino acid sequence: CSVEGTGSSYNEQFF.

About this clone itself: Other DNA sequences from this sample encode an identical CDR3 as well. CDR3 region: CASSVGTGMNTEAFF. CDR3 coding DNA: TGTGCCAGCAGCGTGGGGACAGGGATGAACACTGAAGCTTTCTTT. The V gene is TRBV9, the J gene TRBJ1-1, with TRBD1 matching 9 bases. This CDR3 contains 15 residues. Trimming cost V 2 bases and J 0 bases; bases outside gene matches: 2. Germline V gene sequence: CDR1 SGDLS, CDR2 YYNGEE.

The chain combines TRBV19 with TRBJ1-5; TRBD1 might be the D (6 bases). CDR3 length: 15 residues. Germline loops: CDR1 LNHDA, CDR2 SQIVND (reference sequence). Trimming pared 5 bases from V and 2 bases from J, leaving 13 bases between. The CDR3 DNA reads as TGTGCCAGTAGTGGACAGAATAGGGGCAATCAGCCCCAGCATTTT. Its translation is CASSGQNRGNQPQHF. The whole variable domain, remainder taken from reference TRBV19 and TRBJ1-5, is DGGITQSPKYLFRKEGQNVTLSCEQNLNHDAMYWYRQDPGQGLRLIYYSQIVNDFQKGDIAEGYSVSREKKESFPLTVTSAQKNPTAFYLCASSGQNRGNQPQHFGDGTRLSIL.

The J gene is TRBJ1-5, the V gene TRBV6-1; tentatively, D is TRBD1 (5 bases). With 3 bases removed from V and 0 bases from J, the gap between germline ends came to 6 bases. The length of the CDR3 is 14 residues. CDR1 is MNHNS and CDR2 is SASEGT in the germline V gene. The CDR3 DNA sequence: TGTGCCAGCAGTGACGACAGTAGCAATCAGCCCCAGCATTTT. Translation gives CASSDDSSNQPQHF.

Relative to its sample, this clone is hyperexpanded (1% or more). V and J are TRBV11-2 and TRBJ1-1, with 9 nucleotides matching TRBD1. In germline, CDR1 is SGHAT, CDR2 FQNNGV. J lost 4 bases, V lost 8 bases, and 5 bases had no gene match. This CDR3 region has 13 residues. CDR3 DNA: TGTGCCAGCGGGACAGGGCATGGCACTGAAGCTTTCTTT. Its translation: CASGTGHGTEAFF.

The V gene is TRBV5-6, the J gene TRBJ2-7, with TRBD2 matching 7 bases. With 10 bases clipped from V and 6 bases from J, the junction kept 7 bases outside the gene matches. CDR3 size: 11 residues. Germline CDR1 and CDR2: SGHDT and YYEEEE. The DNA for the CDR3 is TGTGCCGGGGAGTCGGGGGGCGAGCAGTACTTC. Encoded protein: CAGESGGEQYF.

CDR3 nucleotide sequence: TGTGCCAGCAGACTCCACGGGGAGCTTCACATTCAGTACTTC. Translated: CASRLHGELHIQYF. This chain links TRBV11-2 with TRBJ2-4; the D gene is possibly TRBD2 (5 bases). Germline V gene lookup returns CDR1 SGHAT and CDR2 FQNNGV. Trimming removed 6 bases from V and 8 bases from J, with 17 bases in between. CDR3 length: 14 amino acids.

This clone was found once. V usage is TRBV27 and J usage is TRBJ2-3; D may be TRBD1 (6 bases). The CDR3 is made up of 16 amino acids. V gave up 5 bases and J gave up 0 bases, with 15 bases separating them. Germline V lookup: CDR1 MNHEY, CDR2 SMNVEV (reference sequence). In nucleotides, the CDR3 is TGTGCCAGCAGTCTTCGGACAGACTCTAGCACAGATACGCAGTATTTT. It yields the protein CASSLRTDSSTDTQYF.

This clone showed up just once. The chain carries TRBV12-1 and TRBJ2-7; TRBD1, the table's D call, was not compared with the DNA. TRBV12-1 is an annotated pseudogene. This CDR3 is 15 amino acids long. CDR3 sequence: CASSSPTPDRSEQYF. Here the CDR3 DNA reads TGTGCCAGCAGCTCCCCCACCCCCGACAGGAGCGAGCAGTACTTC.

The chain has TRBV4-3 and TRBJ2-7; tentatively, D is TRBD2 (6 bases). The CDR3 runs 14 residues. The V end was cut by 1 base, the J end by 3 bases, with 10 bases between. Germline lookup yields CDR1 LGHNA and CDR2 YSLEER. The CDR3 spells CASSQAQGGYEQYF. In DNA form, the CDR3 reads TGCGCCAGCAGCCAAGCTCAGGGAGGCTACGAGCAGTACTTC.

This chain connects TRBV11-2 to TRBJ2-2; tentatively, D is TRBD2 (6 bases). This CDR3 spans 14 amino acids. Trimming took off 5 bases at V and 7 bases at J, with 14 bases between the two ends. The germline V gene has CDR1 SGHAT and CDR2 FQNNGV. CDR3 sequence (DNA): TGTGCCAGCAGCCTGGGACTGTTTAGCGGGGAGCTGTTTTTT. It is translated as CASSLGLFSGELFF.

This clone was seen just once. The chain carries TRBV25-1 and TRBJ2-5, with 11 bases fitting TRBD1. V lost 5 bases and J lost 4; bases outside the gene matches: 3. This CDR3 is 14 amino acids long. The germline V gene has CDR1 MGHDK and CDR2 SYGVNS. The CDR3 protein is CASSRTGGPETQYF. Written as DNA, the CDR3 is TGTGCCAGCAGTAGGACAGGGGGCCCAGAGACCCAGTACTTC.

V and J are TRBV29-1 and TRBJ2-2; TRBD2 matches at 7 bases. This CDR3 has 14 amino acids. J was trimmed by 3 bases and V by 6 bases; bases with no gene match: 7. Germline V gene sequence: CDR1 SQVTM, CDR2 ANQGSEA. CDR3 amino acids: CSVWGGLDTGELFF. DNA of the CDR3: TGCAGCGTCTGGGGGGGTCTTGACACCGGGGAGCTGTTTTTT.

The chain joins TRBV19 to TRBJ2-6, with 7 bases that match TRBD1. CDR3 length: 17 residues. After removal of 4 bases from V and 0 bases from J, the junction contained 6 bases not matched to a gene. Germline V lookup: CDR1 LNHDA, CDR2 SQIVND (reference sequence). The chain's CDR3 is CASSNDRDLSGANVLTF. The CDR3 DNA reads TGTGCCAGTAGTAACGACAGGGACCTCTCTGGGGCCAACGTCCTGACTTTC.

The V call is TRBV13, the J call TRBJ2-2, with a weak D call TRBD2 (5 bases). The CDR3 has 13 residues. CDR1 PRHDT and CDR2 FYEKMQ come from the germline V gene (reference sequence). V lost 5 bases and J lost 4, with 8 bases in between. The CDR3 loop is CASSRGLTGELFF. CDR3 DNA sequence: TGTGCCAGCAGCCGCGGGCTCACCGGGGAGCTGTTTTTT.

V gene TRBV6-9 combines with J gene TRBJ2-7, with 10 bases lining up with TRBD2. The CDR3 is made up of 15 amino acids. V shed 5 bases, J shed 0 bases, and the junction held 4 bases outside the gene matches. CDR1 MNHGY and CDR2 SVAAGI come from the germline V gene. CDR3: CASSEASGGSYEQYF. CDR3 nucleotide sequence: TGTGCCAGCAGTGAAGCTAGCGGGGGCTCCTACGAGCAGTACTTC.

CDR3 nucleotide sequence: TGTGCCAGCAATTTCCGGACAGGAGGGGGGCAAACGGTCATTCAGTACTTC. Its translation: CASNFRTGGGQTVIQYF. The chain joins TRBV28 to TRBJ2-4; possibly TRBD1 for D (7 bases). Germline-derived CDR1 and CDR2 are MDHEN and SYDVKM. The CDR3 covers 17 residues. Trimming removed 7 bases from V and 9 bases from J, with 28 bases in between.

This clone was detected only a few times. The genes are TRBV4-3 and TRBJ1-2; no reliable D call. CDR3 length equals 15 residues. Trimming shortened V by 0 bases and J by 7 bases, and 15 bases separated the two germline ends. Per the germline V gene, CDR1 is LGHNA and CDR2 is YSLEER. Here the CDR3 reads CASSQDWSPMFGYTF. The CDR3 DNA reads as TGCGCCAGCAGCCAAGATTGGTCGCCGATGTTTGGCTACACCTTC.

V gene TRBV7-6 combines with J gene TRBJ2-1; 12 bases align to TRBD2. CDR1 is SGHVS, CDR2 FNYEAQ, per germline. Germline trimming cut 5 bases from V and 4 bases from J; bases unmatched to any gene: 15. CDR3 length: 19 residues. The CDR3 DNA reads TGTGCCAGCAGCGCTAGCCGGACTAGCGGGGTTTTTTTTTACAATGAGCAGTTCTTC. Translation: CASSASRTSGVFFYNEQFF.

The rearrangement joins TRBV27 to TRBJ2-5; no firm D call. The CDR3 is 14 amino acids. Germline-derived CDR1 and CDR2 are MNHEY and SMNVEV (reference sequence). V lost 3 bases and J lost 5, with 13 bases in between. The CDR3 region has the DNA TGTGCCAGCAGTTTGGTGATTGCCGCGGAGACCCAGTACTTC. This encodes CASSLVIAAETQYF.

The chain couples TRBV28 to TRBJ1-2; D remains unclear. The CDR3 spans 13 residues. The V gene's germline CDR1 is MDHEN and CDR2 SYDVKM. The V and J ends lost 6 bases and 5 bases respectively, with 13 bases between them. In DNA, the CDR3 is TGTGCCAGCAGCCCTCTCGCGGTATATGGCTACACCTTC. Encoded protein: CASSPLAVYGYTF.

The J gene is TRBJ2-7, the V gene TRBV7-6; 10 positions match TRBD1. The V gene end was trimmed by 6 bases and the J gene end by 3 bases; junction bases not matched to a gene: 8. Germline V gene data show CDR1 as SGHVS and CDR2 as FNYEAQ. This CDR3 region has 15 residues. The CDR3 coding sequence is TGTGCCAGCAGTCCGCCCGGGACAGGGGACTACGAGCAGTACTTC. Its protein product is CASSPPGTGDYEQYF.

The chain has TRBV9 and TRBJ2-7; tentative D call: TRBD2 (5 bases). V was trimmed by 0 bases and J by 2 bases, leaving 12 bases between them. Germline V gives CDR1 SGDLS, CDR2 YYNGEE. The CDR3 consists of 15 residues. Written as DNA, the CDR3 is TGTGCCAGCAGCGTAGTGCCAGCGGCGGCCTACGAGCAGTACTTC. Translating gives CASSVVPAAAYEQYF.